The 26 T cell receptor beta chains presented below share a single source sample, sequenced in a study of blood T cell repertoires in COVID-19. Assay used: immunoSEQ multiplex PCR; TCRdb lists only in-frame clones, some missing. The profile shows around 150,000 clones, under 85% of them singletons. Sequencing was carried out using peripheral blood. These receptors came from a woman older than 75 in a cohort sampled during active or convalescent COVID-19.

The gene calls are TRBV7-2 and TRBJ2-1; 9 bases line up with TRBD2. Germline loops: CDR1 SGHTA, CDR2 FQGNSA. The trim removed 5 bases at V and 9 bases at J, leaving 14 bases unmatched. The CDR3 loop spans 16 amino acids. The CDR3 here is CASSTGIAGGQFEQFF. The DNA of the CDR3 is TGTGCCAGCAGCACAGGAATCGCGGGGGGGCAATTTGAGCAGTTCTTC.

The DNA for the CDR3 is TGTGCCAGCAGCGGGGGACAGGGGTACGAGCAGTACTTC. As protein: CASSGGQGYEQYF. This chain joins TRBV5-4 and TRBJ2-7, with 10 bases matching TRBD1. Trimming cost V 4 bases and J 4 bases; bases outside gene matches: 2. Per the germline V gene, CDR1 is SGHNT and CDR2 is YYREEE (reference sequence). This CDR3 comprises 13 residues.

The CDR3 reads CASSFWTGSEKLFF. The CDR3 nucleotides read TGTGCCAGCAGTTTCTGGACAGGGTCCGAAAAACTGTTTTTT. This chain connects TRBV6-5 to TRBJ1-4, with 8 bases matching TRBD1. The CDR3 runs 14 residues. The V gene end was trimmed by 4 bases and the J gene end by 8 bases; junction bases not matched to a gene: 6. Germline-derived CDR1 and CDR2 are MNHEY and SVGAGI.

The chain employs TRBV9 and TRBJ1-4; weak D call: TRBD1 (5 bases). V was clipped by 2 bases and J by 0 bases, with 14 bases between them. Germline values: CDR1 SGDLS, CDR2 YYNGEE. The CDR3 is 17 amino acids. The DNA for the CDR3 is TGTGCCAGCAGCGTTCATCCTTCGGGGGCAACTAATGAAAAACTGTTTTTT. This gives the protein CASSVHPSGATNEKLFF.

In nucleotides, the CDR3 is TGTGCCAGCACCTTGACTAGCGGAGGCTACAATGAGCAGTTCTTC. Translating it yields CASTLTSGGYNEQFF. The V call is TRBV2, the J call TRBJ2-1; TRBD2 agrees at 9 bases. Per the germline V gene, CDR1 is SNHLY and CDR2 is FYNNEI. The CDR3 sequence is 15 residues long. J gave up 3 bases and V 7 bases, and 7 bases lay outside the gene matches.

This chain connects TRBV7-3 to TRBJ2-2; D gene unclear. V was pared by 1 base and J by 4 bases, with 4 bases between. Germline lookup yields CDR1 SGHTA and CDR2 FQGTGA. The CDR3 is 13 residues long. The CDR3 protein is CASSLIVTGELFF. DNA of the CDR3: TGTGCCAGCAGCTTAATAGTCACCGGGGAGCTGTTTTTT.

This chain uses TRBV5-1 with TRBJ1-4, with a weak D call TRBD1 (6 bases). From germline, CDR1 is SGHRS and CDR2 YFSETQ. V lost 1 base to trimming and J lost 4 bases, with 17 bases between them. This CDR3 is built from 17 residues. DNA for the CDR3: TGCGCCAGCAGCTTGAATTTCCCGACAGGAGTTAATGAAAAACTGTTTTTT. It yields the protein CASSLNFPTGVNEKLFF.

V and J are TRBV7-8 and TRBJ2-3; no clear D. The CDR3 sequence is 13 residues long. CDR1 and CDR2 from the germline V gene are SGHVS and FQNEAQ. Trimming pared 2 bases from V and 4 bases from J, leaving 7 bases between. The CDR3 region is CASSLLGADTQYF. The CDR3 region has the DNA TGTGCCAGCAGCTTATTGGGCGCAGATACGCAGTATTTT.

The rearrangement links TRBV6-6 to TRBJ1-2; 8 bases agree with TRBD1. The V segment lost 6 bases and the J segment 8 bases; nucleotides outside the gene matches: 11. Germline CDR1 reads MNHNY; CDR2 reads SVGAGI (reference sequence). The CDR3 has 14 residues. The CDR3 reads CASRAPGQVSGYTF. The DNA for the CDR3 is TGTGCCAGCAGAGCCCCGGGACAGGTCTCGGGCTACACCTTC.

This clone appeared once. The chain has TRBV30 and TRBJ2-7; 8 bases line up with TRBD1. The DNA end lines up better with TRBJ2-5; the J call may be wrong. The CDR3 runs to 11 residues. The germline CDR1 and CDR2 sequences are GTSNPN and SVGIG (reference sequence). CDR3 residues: CAWDQGATQYF. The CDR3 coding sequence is TGTGCCTGGGACCAGGGGGCGACCCAGTACTTC.

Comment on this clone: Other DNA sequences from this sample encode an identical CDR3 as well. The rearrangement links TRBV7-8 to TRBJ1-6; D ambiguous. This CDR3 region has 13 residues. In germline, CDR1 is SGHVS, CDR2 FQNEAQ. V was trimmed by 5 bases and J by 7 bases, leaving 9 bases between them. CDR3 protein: CASSLVSNSPLHF. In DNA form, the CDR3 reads TGTGCCAGCAGCCTTGTAAGCAATTCACCCCTCCACTTT.

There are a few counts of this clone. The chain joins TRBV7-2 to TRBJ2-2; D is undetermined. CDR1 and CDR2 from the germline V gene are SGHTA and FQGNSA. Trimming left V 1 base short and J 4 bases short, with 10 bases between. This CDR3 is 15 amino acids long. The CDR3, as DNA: TGTGCCAGCAGCTTAGGTCCGCAGGCCACCGGGGAGCTGTTTTTT. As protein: CASSLGPQATGELFF.

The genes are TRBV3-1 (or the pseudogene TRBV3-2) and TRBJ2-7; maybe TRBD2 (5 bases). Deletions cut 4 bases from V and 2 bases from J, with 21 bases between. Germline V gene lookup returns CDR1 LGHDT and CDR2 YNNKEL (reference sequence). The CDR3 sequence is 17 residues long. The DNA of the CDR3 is TGTGCCAGCAGCCGCGGCTCCGGGAAAAATCAACCCTACGAGCAGTACTTC. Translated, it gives CASSRGSGKNQPYEQYF.

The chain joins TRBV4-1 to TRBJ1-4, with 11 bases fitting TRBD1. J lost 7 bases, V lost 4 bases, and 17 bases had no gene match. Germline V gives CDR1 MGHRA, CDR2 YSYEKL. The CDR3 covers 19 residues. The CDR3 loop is CASSPRTGGFGSGSEKLFF. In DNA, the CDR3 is TGCGCCAGCAGCCCTCGGACAGGGGGCTTTGGTTCAGGTAGTGAAAAACTGTTTTTT.

CDR3 in amino acids: CASSIWGDRLSGNTIYF. DNA for the CDR3: TGTGCCAGTAGTATATGGGGGGACAGACTCTCTGGAAACACCATATATTTT. The J gene is TRBJ1-3, the V gene TRBV19, with 7 nucleotides matching TRBD1. The CDR3 has 17 residues. Per germline, CDR1 LNHDA and CDR2 SQIVND (reference sequence). V was clipped by 2 bases and J by 0 bases; unmatched bases: 7.

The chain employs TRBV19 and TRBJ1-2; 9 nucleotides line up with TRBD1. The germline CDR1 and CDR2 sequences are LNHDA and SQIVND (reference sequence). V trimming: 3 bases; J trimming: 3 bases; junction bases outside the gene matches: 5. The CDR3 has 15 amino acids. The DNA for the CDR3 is TGTGCCAGTAGTATGGGACAGGGAGGCGACTATGGCTACACCTTC. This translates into CASSMGQGGDYGYTF.

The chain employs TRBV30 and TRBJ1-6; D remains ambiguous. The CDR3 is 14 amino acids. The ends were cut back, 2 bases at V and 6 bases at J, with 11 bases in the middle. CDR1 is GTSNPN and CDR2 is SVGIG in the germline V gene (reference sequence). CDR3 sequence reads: CAWSWRVANSPLHF. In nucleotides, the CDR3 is TGTGCCTGGAGTTGGAGGGTTGCTAATTCACCCCTCCACTTT. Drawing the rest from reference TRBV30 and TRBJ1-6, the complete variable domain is SQTIHQWPATLVQPVGSPLSLECTVEGTSNPNLYWYRQAAGRGLQLLFYSVGIGQISSEVPQNLSASRPQDRQFILSSKKLLLSDSGFYLCAWSWRVANSPLHFGNGTRLTVT.

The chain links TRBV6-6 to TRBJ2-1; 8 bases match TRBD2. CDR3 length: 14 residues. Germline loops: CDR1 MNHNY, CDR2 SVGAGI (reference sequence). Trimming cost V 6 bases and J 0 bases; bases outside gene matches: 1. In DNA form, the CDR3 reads TGTGCCAGCAGCGGGGGGGCCTCCTACAATGAGCAGTTCTTC. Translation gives CASSGGASYNEQFF.

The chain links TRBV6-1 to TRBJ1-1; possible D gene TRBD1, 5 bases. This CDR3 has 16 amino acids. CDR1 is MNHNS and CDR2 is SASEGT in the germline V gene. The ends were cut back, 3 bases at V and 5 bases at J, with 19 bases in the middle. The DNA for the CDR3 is TGTGCCAGCAGTGATCCTTACGGGGGAGTCGGGACTGAAGCTTTCTTT. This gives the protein CASSDPYGGVGTEAFF.

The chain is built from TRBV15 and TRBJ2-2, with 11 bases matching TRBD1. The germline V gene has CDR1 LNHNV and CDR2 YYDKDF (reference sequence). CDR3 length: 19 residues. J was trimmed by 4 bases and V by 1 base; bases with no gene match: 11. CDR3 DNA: TGTGCCACCAGCAGAGGTTGGACAGGGGGCGCCTCCAGCACCGGGGAGCTGTTTTTT. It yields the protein CATSRGWTGGASSTGELFF.

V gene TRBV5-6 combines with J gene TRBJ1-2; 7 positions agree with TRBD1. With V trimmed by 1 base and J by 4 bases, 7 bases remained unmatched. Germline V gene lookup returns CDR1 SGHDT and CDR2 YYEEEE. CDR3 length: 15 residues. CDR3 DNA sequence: TGTGCCAGCAGCTTGCCCCTAACAGGGGTCTATGGCTACACCTTC. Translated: CASSLPLTGVYGYTF.

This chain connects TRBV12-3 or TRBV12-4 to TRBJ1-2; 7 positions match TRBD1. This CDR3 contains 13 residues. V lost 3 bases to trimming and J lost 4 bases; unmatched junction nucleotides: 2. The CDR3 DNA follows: TGTGCCAGCAGTTTGACAGGGATCTATGGCTACACCTTC. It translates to CASSLTGIYGYTF.

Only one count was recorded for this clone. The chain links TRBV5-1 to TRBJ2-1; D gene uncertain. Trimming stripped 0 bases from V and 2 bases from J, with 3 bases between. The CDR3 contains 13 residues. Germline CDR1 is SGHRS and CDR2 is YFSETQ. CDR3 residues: CASSLVTYNEQFF. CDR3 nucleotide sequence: TGCGCCAGCAGCTTGGTCACCTACAATGAGCAGTTCTTC.

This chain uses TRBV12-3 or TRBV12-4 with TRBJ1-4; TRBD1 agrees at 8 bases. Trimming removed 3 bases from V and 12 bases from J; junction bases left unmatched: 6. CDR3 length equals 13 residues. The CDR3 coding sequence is TGTGCCAGCAGTTTGGGACAGGCGGTTCAACTGTTTTTT. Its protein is CASSLGQAVQLFF.

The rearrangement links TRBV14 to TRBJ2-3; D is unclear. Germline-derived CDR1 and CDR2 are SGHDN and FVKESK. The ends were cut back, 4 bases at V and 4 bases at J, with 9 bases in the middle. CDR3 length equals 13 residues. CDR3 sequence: CASSLFLADTQYF. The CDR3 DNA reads TGTGCCAGCAGCCTCTTCCTTGCAGATACGCAGTATTTT.

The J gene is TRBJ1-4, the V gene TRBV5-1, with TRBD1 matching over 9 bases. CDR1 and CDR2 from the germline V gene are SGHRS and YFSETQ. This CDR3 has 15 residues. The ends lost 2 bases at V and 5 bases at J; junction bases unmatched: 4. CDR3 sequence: CASSFRDRVNEKLFF. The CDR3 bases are TGCGCCAGCAGCTTCAGGGACAGGGTAAATGAAAAACTGTTTTTT. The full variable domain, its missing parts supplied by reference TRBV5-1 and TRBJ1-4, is KAGVTQTPRYLIKTRGQQVTLSCSPISGHRSVSWYQQTPGQGLQFLFEYFSETQRNKGNFPGRFSGRQFSNSRSEMNVSTLELGDSALYLCASSFRDRVNEKLFFGSGTQLSVL.